Listed below are T cell receptor beta chains from one sample, sequenced in a study of blood T cell repertoires in COVID-19. Generated by immunoSEQ multiplex PCR, the TCRdb table keeps only in-frame clones and is missing some. The table records a few hundred thousand clones, 84% of them present only once. What was sequenced was peripheral blood. The source is a human donor in a cohort sampled during active COVID-19. Both conserved end residues are part of each CDR3. Where a row states a size, it is once, few, many or the class of an expanded clone; other rows omit it.

cdr3_aa,v_call,clone_size,cdr3_length
CATSREGTGISDGYTF,TRBV15,.,16
CASTALEGWGLNTGELFF,TRBV9,.,18
CASSVRLAGSNEQFF,TRBV25-1,.,15
CASRLPPGGKKSTDTQYF,TRBV2,.,18
CASSLLQLNTEAFF,TRBV5-1,few,14
CASSLVAGGIREEQFF,TRBV5-4,.,16
CASTATGQNTDTQYF,TRBV7-2,.,15
CAISVTTGAGYNEQFF,TRBV10-3,.,16
CASADPGGTEAFF,TRBV5-1,.,13
CASSLGQANEKLFF,TRBV11-2,.,14
CASSQAEFPSEQYF,TRBV4-1,.,14
CASMKDRGRGQPQHF,TRBV19,.,15
CASSSTGVGQYF,TRBV11-2,.,12
CASSLQYGEKLFF,TRBV7-2,.,13